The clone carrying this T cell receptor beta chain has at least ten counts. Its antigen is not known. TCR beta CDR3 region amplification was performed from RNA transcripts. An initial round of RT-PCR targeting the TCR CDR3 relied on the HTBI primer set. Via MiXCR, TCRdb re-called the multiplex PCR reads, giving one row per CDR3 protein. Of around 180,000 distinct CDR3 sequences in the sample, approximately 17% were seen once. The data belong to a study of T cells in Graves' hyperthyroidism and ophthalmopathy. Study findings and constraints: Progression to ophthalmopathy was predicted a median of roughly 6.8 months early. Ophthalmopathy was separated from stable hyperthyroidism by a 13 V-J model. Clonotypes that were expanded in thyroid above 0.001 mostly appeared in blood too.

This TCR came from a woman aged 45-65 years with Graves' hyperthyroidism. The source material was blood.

CDR3 amino acids: CASSLAGGNEKLFF. Here the CDR3 DNA reads TGTGCCAGCAGCCTCGCGGGGGGAAACGAAAAACTGTTTTTT. The chain recombines TRBV7-9 with TRBJ1-4; weak D call: TRBD1 (5 bases). Trimming shortened V by 5 bases and J by 8 bases, and 15 bases separated the two germline ends. This CDR3 is built from 14 residues. Germline V gene sequence: CDR1 SEHNR, CDR2 FQNEAQ (reference sequence).